Reported below is one T cell receptor beta chain. The target antigen is unknown. As part of library construction, unique molecular identifiers were attached to individual cDNA molecules. TCRdb analysed the 5' RACE reads with MiXCR anew, one entry per CDR3 protein. The table has fewer than 65,000 distinct CDR3 sequences, 7.5% to 9.5% seen once. This entry belongs to a study of early T cells in non-severe SARS-CoV-2 infection. Study at large: Sequencing of unsorted whole blood was done on bulk RNA, leaving chains unpaired.

Germline CDR1 is SEHNR and CDR2 is FQNEAQ (reference sequence). The V end lost 5 bases, the J end lost 4 bases, and 8 bases lay between the germline ends. The length of the CDR3 is 12 residues. Findings of the study overall: Matching with VDJdb favored anti-spike CD8 responses (missing private and CD4 specificities).

The V and J genes are TRBV7-9 and TRBJ1-1; a possible D gene is TRBD1 (6 bases). The sample in question was whole blood, obtained at baseline. The source is an adult who was a healthcare worker with PCR-confirmed SARS-CoV-2 infection or an uninfected control (not recorded which). The DNA for the CDR3 is TGTGCCAGCAGCATGACAGGCACTGAAGCTTTCTTT. This encodes CASSMTGTEAFF.